Each of the 25 T cell receptor beta chains below was sequenced from the same sample in a study of human T cells and chemical hapten exposure. One entry per CDR3 protein results from TCRdb running MiXCR on the RACE reads. Among about 250,000 distinct CDR3 sequences listed, approximately 7.5% were seen once. Time point given: pre-sensitization, week 0. Treatment defined: therapeutic diphenylcyclopropenone sensitization with weekly scalp DPC. The specimen comprised whole blood, sampled in connection with sensitization to the hapten diphenylcyclopropenone (DPC). These receptors originate from a man aged 18 to 29 with alopecia areata. Some clones in this sample may be carry-over from other donors' samples.

The chain combines TRBV10-1 with TRBJ1-1; tentative D call: TRBD1 (5 bases). This CDR3 spans 13 amino acids. Germline values: CDR1 WNHNN, CDR2 SYGVQD (reference sequence). The V and J ends lost 5 bases and 4 bases respectively, with 11 bases between them. The CDR3 reads CASSQGESTEAFF. In DNA form, the CDR3 reads TGCGCCAGCAGTCAAGGGGAGAGCACTGAAGCTTTCTTT.

The chain carries TRBV7-2 and TRBJ1-2, with unresolved D. V lost 2 bases and J lost 4, with 8 bases in between. CDR3 length: 13 amino acids. Germline loops: CDR1 SGHTA, CDR2 FQGNSA. Here the CDR3 DNA reads TGTGCCAGCAGCTTAACCGAGACCTATGGCTACACCTTC. It encodes CASSLTETYGYTF.

There are many counts of this clonotype. The CDR3 loop is CASSLPGQGNQPQHF. CDR3 DNA: TGTGCCAGCAGTTTACCGGGGCAGGGCAATCAGCCCCAGCATTTT. This chain links TRBV12-3 or TRBV12-4 with TRBJ1-5; D is perhaps TRBD1 (5 bases). Trimming left V 2 bases short and J 2 bases short, with 10 bases between. This CDR3 has 15 residues.

Many counts were recorded for this clonotype. This chain uses TRBV7-2 with TRBJ1-5; D is ambiguous. V lost 5 bases, J lost 4 bases, and 12 bases lay in between. Germline V gene sequence: CDR1 SGHTA, CDR2 FQGNSA. The CDR3 is made up of 14 amino acids. This chain's CDR3 is CASSRGNSNQPQHF. The CDR3 DNA sequence: TGTGCCAGCAGCCGCGGAAACTCAAATCAGCCCCAGCATTTT.

This chain uses TRBV20-1 with TRBJ2-7, with D possibly being TRBD1 (5 bases). Trimming took 2 bases from V and 2 from J, leaving 7 bases between them. CDR3 length: 12 residues. Germline V gives CDR1 DFQATT, CDR2 SNEGSKA (reference sequence). The CDR3 spells CSARIRAYEQYF. Here the CDR3 DNA reads TGCAGTGCTAGAATCAGGGCCTACGAGCAGTACTTC.

The V gene is TRBV7-9, the J gene TRBJ2-5, with 13 positions matching TRBD2. This CDR3 is 17 amino acids long. The J segment lost 5 bases and the V segment lost 11 bases, leaving 17 bases of the junction unmatched. Germline CDR1 is SEHNR and CDR2 is FQNEAQ (reference sequence). The CDR3 coding sequence is TGTGCCCCAACGAGACTAGCGGGGGGCCCGCCTTGGGAGACCCAGTACTTC. Protein: CAPTRLAGGPPWETQYF.

Notes on this clonotype: A clone one base away is much larger, so this may be a read error. This chain connects TRBV6-5 to TRBJ1-6; D uncertain. Germline V gene data show CDR1 as MNHEY and CDR2 as SVGAGI. The CDR3 covers 13 residues. The V gene lost 0 bases and the J gene lost 6 bases, with 3 bases spanning the gap. The chain's CDR3 is CASSYSPNSPLHF. Written as DNA, the CDR3 is TGTGCCAGCAGTTACTCCCCTAATTCACCCCTCCACTTT.

This clonotype turned up a few times. This chain uses TRBV6-4 with TRBJ2-6, with 7 nucleotides matching TRBD1. Germline V lookup: CDR1 MRHNA, CDR2 SNTAGT. This CDR3 is 14 amino acids long. V shed 8 bases and J 4 bases; nucleotides not matched to a gene: 5. DNA for the CDR3: TGTGCCAGCCTGACAGGGACCGGGGCCAACGTCCTGACTTTC. Its translation is CASLTGTGANVLTF.

This clonotype was detected a few times. V usage is TRBV4-2 and J usage is TRBJ2-5, with D perhaps TRBD1 or TRBD2 (5 bases each). In germline, CDR1 is LGHNA, CDR2 YNFKEQ. CDR3 size: 13 residues. Trimming shortened V by 5 bases and J by 5 bases, and 12 bases separated the two germline ends. CDR3 coding DNA: TGTGCCAGCAGCGACCGGGACCTCGAGACCCAGTACTTC. This codes for CASSDRDLETQYF.

This clonotype was recorded many times. The gene calls are TRBV2 and TRBJ2-5; TRBD2 might be the D (6 bases). V was clipped by 6 bases and J by 4 bases, with 15 bases between them. The CDR3 is 14 amino acids. CDR1 and CDR2 (germline): SNHLY, FYNNEI. CDR3 residues: CASRPKTSGETQYF. The CDR3 coding sequence is TGTGCCAGCAGGCCCAAGACTAGTGGAGAGACCCAGTACTTC. Supplemented by reference TRBV2 and TRBJ2-5, the full variable domain reads EPEVTQTPSHQVTQMGQEVILRCVPISNHLYFYWYRQILGQKVEFLVSFYNNEISEKSEIFDDQFSVERPDGSNFTLKIRSTKLEDSAMYFCASRPKTSGETQYFGPGTRLLVL.

This clonotype was recorded many times. The chain is built from TRBV25-1 and TRBJ1-3, with 7 bases identical to TRBD1. CDR1 MGHDK and CDR2 SYGVNS come from the germline V gene. This CDR3 comprises 12 residues. With V trimmed by 4 bases and J by 10 bases, 4 bases remained unmatched. CDR3 amino acids: CASSGGGRTIYF. For the CDR3, the DNA is TGTGCCAGCAGTGGAGGGGGCAGGACCATATATTTT.

This clonotype was counted only a few times. The gene calls are TRBV7-8 and TRBJ1-5; perhaps TRBD1 as D (6 bases). CDR3 size: 16 residues. Between the trimmed V and J ends, which lost 5 bases and 0 bases, there was a span of 14 bases. CDR1 and CDR2 (germline): SGHVS, FQNEAQ. In DNA, the CDR3 is TGTGCCAGCAGCCCCCACAGGGTTTATAGCAATCAGCCCCAGCATTTT. Its translation is CASSPHRVYSNQPQHF.

The V and J genes are TRBV5-1 and TRBJ2-5; the D gene is possibly TRBD1 (6 bases). The CDR3 sequence is 15 residues long. Per the germline V gene, CDR1 is SGHRS and CDR2 is YFSETQ. Trimming pared 1 base from V and 4 bases from J, leaving 14 bases between. The CDR3 DNA reads as TGCGCCAGCAGCTTGTCCCGCAGGGGCGGAGAGACCCAGTACTTC. This translates into CASSLSRRGGETQYF.

The gene calls are TRBV5-1 and TRBJ2-1; the D gene is possibly TRBD2 (6 bases). The CDR3 spans 15 residues. The germline gives CDR1 SGHRS, CDR2 YFSETQ. V was clipped by 3 bases and J by 3 bases, with 13 bases between them. In DNA, the CDR3 is TGCGCCAGCAGCTACCTAGCGAGGAGCTACAATGAGCAGTTCTTC. Translating gives CASSYLARSYNEQFF.

This clonotype appeared many times. The chain combines TRBV9 with TRBJ1-5; no reliable D call. Germline CDR1 is SGDLS and CDR2 is YYNGEE. This CDR3 is built from 15 residues. Deletions cut 0 bases from V and 0 bases from J, with 7 bases between. The DNA for the CDR3 is TGTGCCAGCAGCGTAGACGCTTCTAGCAATCAGCCCCAGCATTTT. Residues: CASSVDASSNQPQHF.

This clonotype was seen more than once but under ten times. The V call is TRBV7-2, the J call TRBJ2-5; 9 nucleotides match TRBD1. The CDR3 extends over 16 amino acids. V was pared by 6 bases and J by 0 bases, with 8 bases of the junction left unmatched. Looked up from germline, CDR1 is SGHTA and CDR2 is FQGNSA. This CDR3 reads CASRSGTGLYQETQYF. The CDR3 region has the DNA TGTGCCAGCAGATCCGGGACAGGGCTGTACCAAGAGACCCAGTACTTC.

The chain combines TRBV7-2 with TRBJ2-5; tentatively, D is TRBD1 (5 bases). The germline CDR1 and CDR2 sequences are SGHTA and FQGNSA. The V and J ends lost 1 base and 5 bases respectively, with 11 bases between them. The CDR3 consists of 14 residues. In nucleotides, the CDR3 is TGTGCCAGCAGCTTAGATTCAGGGCCGGAGACCCAGTACTTC. This gives the protein CASSLDSGPETQYF.

This clonotype was counted between two and nine times. This chain links TRBV2 with TRBJ2-2; 9 nucleotides align to TRBD1. V shed 7 bases and J 4 bases; nucleotides not matched to a gene: 10. CDR3 length equals 16 residues. Germline V lookup: CDR1 SNHLY, CDR2 FYNNEI. The CDR3 bases are TGTGCCAGCATTTTGAGAGACAGGGGGATCACCGGGGAGCTGTTTTTT. This translates into CASILRDRGITGELFF. The whole variable domain, remainder taken from reference TRBV2 and TRBJ2-2, is EPEVTQTPSHQVTQMGQEVILRCVPISNHLYFYWYRQILGQKVEFLVSFYNNEISEKSEIFDDQFSVERPDGSNFTLKIRSTKLEDSAMYFCASILRDRGITGELFFGEGSRLTVL.

V and J are TRBV6-6 and TRBJ1-6; possible D gene TRBD1, 5 bases. In germline, CDR1 is MNHNY, CDR2 SVGAGI (reference sequence). This CDR3 is built from 18 residues. The V end was cut by 2 bases, the J end by 0 bases, with 14 bases between. CDR3 amino acids: CASSYLLEGLSYNSPLHF. The CDR3 DNA is TGTGCCAGCAGTTACCTCCTAGAGGGACTCTCCTATAATTCACCCCTCCACTTT.

The chain recombines TRBV6-2 or TRBV6-3 with TRBJ2-7; the D is unclear. Trimming left V 6 bases short and J 5 bases short, with 11 bases between. There are 12 residues in the CDR3. Per germline, CDR1 MNHEY and CDR2 SVGEGT. In DNA, the CDR3 is TGTGCCAGCAGAAACACTAATAACGAGCAGTACGTC. Its translation is CASRNTNNEQYV.

V is TRBV28 and J is TRBJ1-5; perhaps TRBD1 as D (5 bases). The CDR3 runs 12 residues. The germline V and J ends were trimmed by 8 bases and 5 bases, with 10 bases remaining between them. Germline V gene sequence: CDR1 MDHEN, CDR2 SYDVKM. The CDR3 loop is CASEGGDQPQHF. The CDR3 region has the DNA TGTGCCAGCGAAGGAGGGGATCAGCCCCAGCATTTT.

For this clonotype: A read error is possible here, since a much larger clone lies one base away. The chain links TRBV6-6 to TRBJ2-2; no clear D. The CDR3 extends over 13 amino acids. V was trimmed by 4 bases and J by 1 base, leaving 4 bases between them. Germline CDR1 MNHNY, CDR2 SVGAGI (reference sequence). The CDR3 reads CASSSLNTGELFF. The CDR3 region has the DNA TGTGCCAGCAGTTCCCTGAACACCGGGGAGCTGTTTTTT.

The chain joins TRBV29-1 to TRBJ1-4; 7 nucleotides match TRBD1. Germline assignment: CDR1 SQVTM and CDR2 ANQGSEA. There are 13 residues in the CDR3. With 7 bases clipped from V and 7 bases from J, the junction kept 9 bases outside the gene matches. CDR3 in amino acids: CSAADRDREKLFF. Written as DNA, the CDR3 is TGCAGCGCGGCTGACAGGGACCGTGAAAAACTGTTTTTT.

The chain employs TRBV28 and TRBJ1-1; D remains ambiguous. The germline V gene encodes CDR1 MDHEN and CDR2 SYDVKM. The CDR3 sequence is 12 residues long. Trimming cost V 6 bases and J 2 bases, with 7 bases left between them. The chain's CDR3 is CASSRPNTEAFF. The CDR3 DNA reads as TGTGCCAGCAGCCGACCTAACACTGAAGCTTTCTTT.

The rearrangement joins TRBV6-1 to TRBJ2-5, with 7 nucleotides matching TRBD2. The CDR3 length is 13 residues. From germline, CDR1 is MNHNS and CDR2 SASEGT. After removal of 2 bases from V and 7 bases from J, the junction contained 4 bases not matched to a gene. The chain's CDR3 is CASSEQGGGTQYF. As DNA, the CDR3 is TGTGCCAGCAGTGAACAGGGCGGGGGGACCCAGTACTTC.